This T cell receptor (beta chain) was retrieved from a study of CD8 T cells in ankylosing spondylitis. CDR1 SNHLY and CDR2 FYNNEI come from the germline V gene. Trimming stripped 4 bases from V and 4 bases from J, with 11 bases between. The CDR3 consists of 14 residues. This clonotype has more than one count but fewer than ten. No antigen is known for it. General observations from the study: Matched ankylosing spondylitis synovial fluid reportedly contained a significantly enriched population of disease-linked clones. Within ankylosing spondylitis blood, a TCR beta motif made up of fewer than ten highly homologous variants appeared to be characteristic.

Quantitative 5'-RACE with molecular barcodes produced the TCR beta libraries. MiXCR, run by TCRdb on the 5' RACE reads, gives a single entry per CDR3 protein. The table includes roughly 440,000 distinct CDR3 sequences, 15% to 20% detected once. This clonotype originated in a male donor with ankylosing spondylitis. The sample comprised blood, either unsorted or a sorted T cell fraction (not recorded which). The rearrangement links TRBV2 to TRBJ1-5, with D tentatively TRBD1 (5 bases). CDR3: CASSGTFGNQPQHF. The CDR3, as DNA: TGTGCCAGCAGTGGGACATTTGGAAATCAGCCCCAGCATTTT.